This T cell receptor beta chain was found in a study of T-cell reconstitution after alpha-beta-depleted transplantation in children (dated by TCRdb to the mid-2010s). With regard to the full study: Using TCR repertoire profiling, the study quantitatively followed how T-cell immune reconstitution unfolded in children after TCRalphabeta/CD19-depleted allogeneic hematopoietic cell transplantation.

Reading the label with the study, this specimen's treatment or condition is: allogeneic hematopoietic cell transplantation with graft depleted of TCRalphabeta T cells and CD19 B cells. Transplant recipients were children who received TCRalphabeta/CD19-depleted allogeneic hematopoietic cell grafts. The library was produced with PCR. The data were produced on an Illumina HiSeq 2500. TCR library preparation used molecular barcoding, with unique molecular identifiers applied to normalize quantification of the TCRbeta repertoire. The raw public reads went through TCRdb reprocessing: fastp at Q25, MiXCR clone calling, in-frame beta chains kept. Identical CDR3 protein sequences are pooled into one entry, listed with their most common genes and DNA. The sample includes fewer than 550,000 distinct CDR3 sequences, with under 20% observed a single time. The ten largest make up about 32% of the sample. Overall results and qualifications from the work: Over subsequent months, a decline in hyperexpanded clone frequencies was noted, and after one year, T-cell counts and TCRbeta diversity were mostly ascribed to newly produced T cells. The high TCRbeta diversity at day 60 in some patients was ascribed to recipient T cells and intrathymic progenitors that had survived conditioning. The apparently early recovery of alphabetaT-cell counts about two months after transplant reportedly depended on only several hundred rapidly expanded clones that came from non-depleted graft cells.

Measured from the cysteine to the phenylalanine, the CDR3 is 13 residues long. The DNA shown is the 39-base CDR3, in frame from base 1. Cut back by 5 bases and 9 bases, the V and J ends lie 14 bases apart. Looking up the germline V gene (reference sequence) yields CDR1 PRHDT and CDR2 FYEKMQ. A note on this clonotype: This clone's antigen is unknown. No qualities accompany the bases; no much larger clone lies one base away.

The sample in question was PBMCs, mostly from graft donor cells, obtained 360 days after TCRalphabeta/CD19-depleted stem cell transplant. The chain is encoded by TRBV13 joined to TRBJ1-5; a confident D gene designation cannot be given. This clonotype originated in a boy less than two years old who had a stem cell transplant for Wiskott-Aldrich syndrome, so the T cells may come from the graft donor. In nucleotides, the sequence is TGTGCCAGCAGCACAAGGAGGGTTTCGCCCCAGCATTTT. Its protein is CASSTRRVSPQHF.